Listed here is a single TCR beta chain. Source study methods: Estimated nucleated cell counts came from reference gene primer amplification. The repertoire was sequenced with immunoSEQ multiplex PCR; TCRdb's copy has only in-frame clones and lacks some. V, J and clone size reflect that table, while D and trimming were determined from the DNA. Of about 430,000 clones in the sample, 70% to 90% were seen once. Trimming took off 1 base at V and 2 bases at J, with 12 bases between the two ends. The CDR3 contains 15 residues. Germline CDR1 reads LGHDT; CDR2 reads YNNKEL (reference sequence). The sample is drawn from a study of blood T cell repertoires in COVID-19. The wider study: Collection of acute and convalescent COVID-19 samples took place in the United States, Italy and Spain. From T cells, B-cell-depleted T cells, or PBMCs came the material, which was cDNA or gDNA.

The chain has TRBV3-1 (or the pseudogene TRBV3-2) and TRBJ2-7; TRBD2 is a possible D gene (6 bases). Sequencing used peripheral blood. This sequence was found in a man between 18 and 35 years old with COVID-19, enrolled during active disease. CDR3 residues: CASSQGLSGAYEQYF. Here the CDR3 DNA reads TGTGCCAGCAGCCAAGGTCTTAGCGGTGCCTACGAGCAGTACTTC.